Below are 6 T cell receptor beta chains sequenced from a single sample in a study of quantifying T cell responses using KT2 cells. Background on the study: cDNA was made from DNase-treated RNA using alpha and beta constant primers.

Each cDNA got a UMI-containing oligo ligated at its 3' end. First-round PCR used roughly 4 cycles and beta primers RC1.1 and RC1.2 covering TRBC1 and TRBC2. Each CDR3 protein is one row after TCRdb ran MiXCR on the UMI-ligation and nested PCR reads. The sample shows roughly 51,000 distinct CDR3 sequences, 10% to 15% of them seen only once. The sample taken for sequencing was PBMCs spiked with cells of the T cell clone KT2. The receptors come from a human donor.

In DNA, the CDR3 is TGTGCCAGCGGTATTAGCGGGAGTTATGGAGCCAAAAACATTCAGTACTTC. It yields the protein CASGISGSYGAKNIQYF. This chain uses TRBV2 with TRBJ2-4, with 9 bases matching TRBD2. This CDR3 is 17 amino acids long. CDR1 and CDR2 from the germline V gene are SNHLY and FYNNEI. With V trimmed by 8 bases and J by 0 bases, 11 bases remained unmatched.

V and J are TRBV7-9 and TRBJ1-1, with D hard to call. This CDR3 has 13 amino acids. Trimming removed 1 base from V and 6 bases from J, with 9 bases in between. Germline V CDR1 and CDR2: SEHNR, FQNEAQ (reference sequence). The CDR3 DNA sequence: TGTGCCAGCAGCTTAGGGGCAGGACCTGAAGCTTTCTTT. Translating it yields CASSLGAGPEAFF.

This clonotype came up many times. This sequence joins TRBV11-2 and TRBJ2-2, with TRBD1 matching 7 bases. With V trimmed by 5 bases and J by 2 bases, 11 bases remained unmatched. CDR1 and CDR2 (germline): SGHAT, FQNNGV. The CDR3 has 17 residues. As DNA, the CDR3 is TGTGCCAGCAGCCGCCGGCGACAGGGCAAAAACACCGGGGAGCTGTTTTTT. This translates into CASSRRRQGKNTGELFF.

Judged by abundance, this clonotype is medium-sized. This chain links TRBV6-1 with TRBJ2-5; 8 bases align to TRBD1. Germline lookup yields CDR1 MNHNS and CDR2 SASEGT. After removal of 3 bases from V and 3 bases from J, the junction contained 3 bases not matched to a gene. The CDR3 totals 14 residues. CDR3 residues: CASSDPDREETQYF. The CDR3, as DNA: TGTGCCAGCAGTGACCCGGACAGGGAAGAGACCCAGTACTTC.

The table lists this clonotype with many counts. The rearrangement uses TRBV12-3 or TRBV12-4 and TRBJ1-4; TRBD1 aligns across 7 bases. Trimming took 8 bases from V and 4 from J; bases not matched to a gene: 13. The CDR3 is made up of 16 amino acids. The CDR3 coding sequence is TGTGCCAGCCGCGACAGGGAACGAGGGATTAATGAAAAACTGTTTTTT. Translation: CASRDRERGINEKLFF.

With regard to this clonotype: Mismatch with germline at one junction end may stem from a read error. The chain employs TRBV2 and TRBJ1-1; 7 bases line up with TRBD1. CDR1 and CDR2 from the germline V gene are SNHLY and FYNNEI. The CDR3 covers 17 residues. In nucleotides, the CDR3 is TGTGCCAGCAGGGAAGACAGGGAACTCTCCAAGAACACTGAAGCTTTCTTT. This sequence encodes CASREDRELSKNTEAFF.